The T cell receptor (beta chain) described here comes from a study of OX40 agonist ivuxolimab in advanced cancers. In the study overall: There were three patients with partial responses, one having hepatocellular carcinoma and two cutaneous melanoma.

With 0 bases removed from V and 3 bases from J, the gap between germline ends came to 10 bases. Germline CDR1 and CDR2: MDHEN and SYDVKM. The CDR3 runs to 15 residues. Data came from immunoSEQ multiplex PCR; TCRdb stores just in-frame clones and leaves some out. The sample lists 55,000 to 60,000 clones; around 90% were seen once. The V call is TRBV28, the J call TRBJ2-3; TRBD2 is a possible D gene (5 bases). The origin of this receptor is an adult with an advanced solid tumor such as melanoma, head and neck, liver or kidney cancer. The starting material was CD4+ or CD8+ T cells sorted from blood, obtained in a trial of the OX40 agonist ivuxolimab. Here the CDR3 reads CASSLWATGTDTQYF. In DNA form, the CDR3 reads TGTGCCAGCAGTTTATGGGCGACGGGGACAGATACGCAGTATTTT.